One sample yielded the 28 T cell receptor beta chains listed below, sequenced in a study of shared clonotypes between healthy human individuals (dated by TCRdb to 2020 to 2022). The library relied on the immunoSEQ multiplex PCR assay. TCRdb re-hosts the immuneACCESS table, in-frame sequences only. Its copies lack some clones; in the studies checked, an unresolved V gene accounts for under half of them, and the cause for the rest is not known. The sample table holds roughly 1,100,000 clones, of which about 75% were seen once. The top ten hold roughly 1.5% of the sample. The sample consisted of memory CD4+ T cells sorted from blood. The cell subset or site label corresponds to: CD45RA-negative fraction. These TCRs come from a man aged 18-30 years in good health.

J is TRBJ1-1 and V is TRBV4-1, with 10 bases aligning to TRBD1. Germline V gene lookup returns CDR1 MGHRA and CDR2 YSYEKL. V lost 7 bases, J lost 3 bases, and 2 bases stayed unmatched. The CDR3 runs 13 residues. The CDR3 here is CASTGTGDTEAFF. CDR3 DNA sequence: TGCGCCAGCACGGGGACAGGGGACACTGAAGCTTTCTTT.

Written as DNA, the CDR3 is TGCAGTGCAGGGGTCTACGGTGAGCAGTTCTTC. This gives the protein CSAGVYGEQFF. The V call is TRBV20-1, the J call TRBJ2-1, with a tentative D call TRBD1 (5 bases). Germline V gives CDR1 DFQATT, CDR2 SNEGSKA (reference sequence). This CDR3 is built from 11 residues. V lost 6 bases and J 9 bases, leaving 12 bases between the germline ends.

The chain carries TRBV12-2 and TRBJ2-7. TRBV12-2 is listed as a pseudogene. The CDR3 spans 17 residues. CDR3 DNA: TGTGCAAGTCGCCCTCCATCCACGTGGCCAGTGGGCTACGAGCAGTACTTC. Amino acids: CASRPPSTWPVGYEQYF.

The chain links TRBV27 to TRBJ2-5; either TRBD1 or TRBD2 may fit D (5 bases each). Trimming removed 3 bases at V and 2 bases at J, with 10 bases between. This CDR3 is built from 14 residues. The germline V gene has CDR1 MNHEY and CDR2 SMNVEV (reference sequence). The CDR3 DNA sequence: TGTGCCAGCAGTTTCAAGGGACGTCAAGAGACCCAGTACTTC. Its translation is CASSFKGRQETQYF.

The rearrangement joins TRBV23-1 to TRBJ2-2; unclear D gene. TRBV23-1 has ORF status, its function being uncertain. The ends were cut back, 5 bases at V and 5 bases at J, with 9 bases in the middle. The CDR3 length is 13 residues. For the CDR3, the DNA is TGCGCCAGCAGTAGTCCTGGAACCGGGGAGCTGTTTTTT. This translates into CASSSPGTGELFF.

The chain couples TRBV5-1 to TRBJ2-7; 7 nucleotides align to TRBD1. The CDR3 is 15 residues long. Germline assignment: CDR1 SGHRS and CDR2 YFSETQ. Unmatched junction bases numbered 9, after V lost 4 bases and J lost 2 bases. Here the CDR3 reads CASSPGTADTYEQYF. Written as DNA, the CDR3 is TGCGCCAGCAGCCCCGGGACAGCCGATACCTACGAGCAGTACTTC. Using reference TRBV5-1 and TRBJ2-7 for the parts outside the CDR3, the full variable domain is KAGVTQTPRYLIKTRGQQVTLSCSPISGHRSVSWYQQTPGQGLQFLFEYFSETQRNKGNFPGRFSGRQFSNSRSEMNVSTLELGDSALYLCASSPGTADTYEQYFGPGTRLTVT.

The chain recombines TRBV18 with TRBJ1-2, with 8 bases aligning to TRBD1. The CDR3 loop spans 15 amino acids. V was clipped by 0 bases and J by 9 bases; unmatched bases: 9. CDR1 and CDR2 (germline): KGHSH, LQKENI. In DNA form, the CDR3 reads TGTGCCAGCTCACCACCTATACGAGACAGGGGTAGCTACACCTTC. This sequence encodes CASSPPIRDRGSYTF.

This clone was recorded once. V is TRBV27 and J is TRBJ2-3; no definite D call. This CDR3 is built from 13 residues. Trimming pared 7 bases from V and 4 bases from J, leaving 12 bases between. Germline assignment: CDR1 MNHEY and CDR2 SMNVEV (reference sequence). DNA of the CDR3: TGTGCCAGCAAGGACCTCCCGGCAGATACGCAGTATTTT. Its translation: CASKDLPADTQYF.

This clone was seen at least ten times. V gene TRBV25-1 combines with J gene TRBJ2-3; 8 nucleotides match TRBD2. Trimming at V came to 0 bases and at J to 1 base, leaving 3 bases not matched to a gene. Germline lookup yields CDR1 MGHDK and CDR2 SYGVNS. The length of the CDR3 is 16 residues. Here the CDR3 reads CASSEYRAGGTDTQYF. Written as DNA, the CDR3 is TGTGCCAGCAGTGAATATCGAGCGGGGGGCACAGATACGCAGTATTTT.

This clone came up a few times. V gene TRBV7-6 combines with J gene TRBJ2-7; possibly TRBD1 for D (5 bases). With 7 bases removed from V and 2 bases from J, the gap between germline ends came to 15 bases. The CDR3 has 14 residues. Per germline, CDR1 SGHVS and CDR2 FNYEAQ. CDR3 in DNA: TGTGCCAGCACCGCAGCTGGACAACCCTACGAGCAGTACTTC. Translated: CASTAAGQPYEQYF.

The V gene is TRBV21-1, the J gene TRBJ2-7; the table's TRBD1 call for D was not verified on the DNA. TRBV21-1 is a known pseudogene. This CDR3 has 15 residues. CDR3 residues: CASLLWTGGIYEQYF. CDR3 in DNA: TGTGCCAGTCTTTTATGGACAGGGGGCATCTACGAGCAGTACTTC.

The genes are TRBV2 and TRBJ2-7, with D unclear. The germline V and J ends were trimmed by 9 bases and 4 bases, with 10 bases remaining between them. The CDR3 length is 11 residues. Germline CDR1 reads SNHLY; CDR2 reads FYNNEI. In nucleotides, the CDR3 is TGTGCCAGTCGGTGGCATTACGAGCAGTACTTC. Translating it yields CASRWHYEQYF.

The chain has TRBV29-1 and TRBJ2-5; 9 bases are shared with TRBD2. This CDR3 contains 13 residues. The V gene end was trimmed by 4 bases and the J gene end by 3 bases; junction bases not matched to a gene: 3. Germline V gene lookup returns CDR1 SQVTM and CDR2 ANQGSEA. This chain's CDR3 is CSVARTSEETQYF. CDR3 in DNA: TGCAGCGTTGCGAGGACTAGCGAAGAGACCCAGTACTTC.

V is TRBV27 and J is TRBJ2-7; perhaps TRBD1 as D (5 bases). This CDR3 has 14 residues. CDR1 is MNHEY and CDR2 is SMNVEV in the germline V gene (reference sequence). Trimming cost V 6 bases and J 3 bases, with 15 bases left between them. For the CDR3, the DNA is TGTGCCAGCAGCCCAGGGAACAGCCGCTACGAGCAGTACTTC. The encoded protein is CASSPGNSRYEQYF.

The V and J genes are TRBV7-6 and TRBJ1-4, with D hard to call. Germline V gene sequence: CDR1 SGHVS, CDR2 FNYEAQ. The CDR3 runs 17 residues. Trimming shortened V by 5 bases and J by 0 bases, and 16 bases separated the two germline ends. The CDR3 sequence: CASSQLSPGATNEKLFF. The CDR3, as DNA: TGTGCCAGCAGCCAACTGTCCCCCGGTGCAACTAATGAAAAACTGTTTTTT.

V and J are TRBV18 and TRBJ1-2; D gene ambiguous. The CDR3 runs 14 residues. The germline V gene has CDR1 KGHSH and CDR2 LQKENI. Deletions cut 3 bases from V and 4 bases from J, with 12 bases between. The CDR3 loop reads CASSPGRVLYGYTF. The CDR3 region has the DNA TGTGCCAGCTCACCGGGTAGGGTCCTCTATGGCTACACCTTC. Full variable domain (outside the CDR3, taken from reference TRBV18 and TRBJ1-2): NAGVMQNPRHLVRRRGQEARLRCSPMKGHSHVYWYRQLPEEGLKFMVYLQKENIIDESGMPKERFSAEFPKEGPSILRIQQVVRGDSAAYFCASSPGRVLYGYTFGSGTRLTVV.

CDR3 region: CASSLGQNRQPQHF. CDR3 in DNA: TGTGCCAGCAGTTTGGGTCAAAATCGTCAGCCCCAGCATTTT. The chain combines TRBV28 with TRBJ1-5; D remains unclear. With 3 bases removed from V and 6 bases from J, the gap between germline ends came to 12 bases. The CDR3 sequence is 14 residues long. Per germline, CDR1 MDHEN and CDR2 SYDVKM.

The chain carries TRBV30 and TRBJ1-6; D not resolved. This CDR3 is 11 amino acids long. Germline assignment: CDR1 GTSNPN and CDR2 SVGIG (reference sequence). V gave up 2 bases and J gave up 10 bases, with 6 bases separating them. CDR3 in amino acids: CAWSFGSPLHF. In DNA, the CDR3 is TGTGCCTGGAGTTTCGGGTCACCCCTCCACTTT.

V and J are TRBV5-1 and TRBJ2-5; unclear D gene. The CDR3 sequence is 14 residues long. Germline assignment: CDR1 SGHRS and CDR2 YFSETQ. V was cut by 5 bases and J by 2 bases, with 13 bases left in between. The CDR3 region has the DNA TGCGCCAGCAGGGAGCCGGGCGCGCAAGAGACCCAGTACTTC. This translates into CASREPGAQETQYF. The whole variable domain, filled in from reference TRBV5-1 and TRBJ2-5, reads KAGVTQTPRYLIKTRGQQVTLSCSPISGHRSVSWYQQTPGQGLQFLFEYFSETQRNKGNFPGRFSGRQFSNSRSEMNVSTLELGDSALYLCASREPGAQETQYFGPGTRLLVL.

The rearrangement joins TRBV27 to TRBJ1-4, with 8 bases matching TRBD1. Trimming at V came to 5 bases and at J to 3 bases, leaving 11 bases not matched to a gene. The germline V gene encodes CDR1 MNHEY and CDR2 SMNVEV (reference sequence). This CDR3 has 17 amino acids. CDR3 nucleotide sequence: TGTGCCAGCAGTCTTACCGTGACAGGGGTCTCTAATGAAAAACTGTTTTTT. Its translation is CASSLTVTGVSNEKLFF.

The chain is built from TRBV13 and TRBJ2-2; D is ambiguous. Looked up from germline, CDR1 is PRHDT and CDR2 is FYEKMQ (reference sequence). V dropped 5 bases and J dropped 2 bases, with 12 bases sitting between them. CDR3 length equals 15 residues. The CDR3: CASSTRHTNTGELFF. DNA for the CDR3: TGTGCCAGCAGCACCCGACACACTAACACCGGGGAGCTGTTTTTT.

V is TRBV5-5 and J is TRBJ2-3; D may be TRBD1 (6 bases). Germline V gene lookup returns CDR1 SGHKS and CDR2 YYEKEE (reference sequence). There are 15 residues in the CDR3. Deletions cut 1 base from V and 8 bases from J, with 17 bases between. CDR3 region: CASSLTDSALTTQYF. Written as DNA, the CDR3 is TGTGCCAGCAGCTTGACGGACAGTGCCTTAACTACGCAGTATTTT.

A few counts support this clone. The J gene is TRBJ1-6, the V gene TRBV4-1, with a weak D call TRBD1 (5 bases). CDR1 MGHRA and CDR2 YSYEKL come from the germline V gene. V was shortened by 0 bases and J by 5 bases, with 14 bases between the two germline ends. The CDR3 contains 17 residues. The CDR3 DNA reads TGCGCCAGCAGCCAAGATCAGGCGGCAGGGAATAATTCACCCCTCCACTTT. Amino acids: CASSQDQAAGNNSPLHF.

This clone was observed a single time. This rearrangement joins TRBV5-5 to TRBJ2-7; 12 bases fit TRBD2. The germline CDR1 and CDR2 sequences are SGHKS and YYEKEE (reference sequence). This CDR3 has 15 amino acids. The trim removed 4 bases at V and 3 bases at J, leaving 5 bases unmatched. The CDR3 bases are TGTGCCAGCAGCACGGGACTAGCGGGTTTCTACGAGCAGTACTTC. It yields the protein CASSTGLAGFYEQYF.

The chain employs TRBV6-1 and TRBJ2-2; 10 bases match TRBD1. The CDR3 contains 15 residues. Looked up from germline, CDR1 is MNHNS and CDR2 is SASEGT. Trimming at V came to 4 bases and at J to 3 bases, leaving 2 bases not matched to a gene. The CDR3 region has the DNA TGTGCCAGCAGTGCCGGACAGGGGGACACCGGGGAGCTGTTTTTT. This codes for CASSAGQGDTGELFF.

The DNA of the CDR3 is TGTGCCAGCAGTTACGGGACCTTGAACACTGAAGCTTTCTTT. Translation gives CASSYGTLNTEAFF. The rearrangement uses TRBV6-6 and TRBJ1-1; a weak D match, TRBD1 (5 bases). This CDR3 has 14 amino acids. V gave up 2 bases and J gave up 0 bases, with 7 bases separating them. Germline values: CDR1 MNHNY, CDR2 SVGAGI (reference sequence).

The chain couples TRBV6-5 to TRBJ2-3; D possibly corresponds to TRBD2 (6 bases). The length of the CDR3 is 15 residues. Deletions cut 4 bases from V and 2 bases from J, with 13 bases between. The V gene's germline CDR1 is MNHEY and CDR2 SVGAGI. CDR3 bases: TGTGCCAGCAGTTTGGCAGGACTACCCACAGATACGCAGTATTTT. Its translation is CASSLAGLPTDTQYF.

This rearrangement joins TRBV6-1 to TRBJ1-5; D possibly corresponds to TRBD1 (5 bases). V was trimmed by 5 bases and J by 3 bases, leaving 14 bases between them. Germline V CDR1 and CDR2: MNHNS, SASEGT. The CDR3 extends over 15 amino acids. The CDR3, as DNA: TGTGCCAGCAGTTGGGACGGTCGGAACAATCAGCCCCAGCATTTT. It encodes CASSWDGRNNQPQHF.